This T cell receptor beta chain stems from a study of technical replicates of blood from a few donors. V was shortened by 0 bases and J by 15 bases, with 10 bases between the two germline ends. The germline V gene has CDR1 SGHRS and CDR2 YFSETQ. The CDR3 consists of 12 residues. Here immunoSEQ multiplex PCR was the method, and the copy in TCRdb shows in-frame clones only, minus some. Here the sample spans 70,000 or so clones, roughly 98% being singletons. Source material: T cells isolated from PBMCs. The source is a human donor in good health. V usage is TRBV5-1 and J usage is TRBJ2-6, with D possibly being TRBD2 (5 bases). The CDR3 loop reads CASSLAGEGLTF. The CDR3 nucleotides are TGCGCCAGCAGCTTGGCTGGAGAGGGCCTGACTTTC.